These T cell receptor beta chains were read from a single sample in a study of cytomegalovirus exposure and HLA in healthy donors. Sequencing used immunoSEQ multiplex PCR; TCRdb keeps in-frame clones, though not all of them. This sample's clone table lists about 41,000 clones. The source material was PBMCs. These receptors were obtained from a man between 25 and 39 years old in good health and CMV-seronegative. Each CDR3 is given without its conserved first and last residue. The D gene is left open where the match is weak.

V	J	D	CDR3
TRBV18	TRBJ1-1	.	ASSLIDSVEAF
TRBV6-6	TRBJ2-7	.	ASSTLGGYEQY
TRBV7-7	TRBJ2-1	.	ASSLGRGVYNEQF
TRBV5-8	TRBJ2-2	.	ASSSLTAQGTDFTGELF
TRBV4-1	TRBJ2-7	.	ASSQGAGVGYEQY
TRBV4-1	TRBJ2-5	.	ASGAQGETQY
TRBV6-1	TRBJ2-1	TRBD2	ASTSSGGTYNEQF
TRBV4-3	TRBJ1-2	.	ASSRDWTEDYGYT
TRBV7-2	TRBJ2-7	.	ASSPYVGADYEQY
TRBV4-3	TRBJ2-1	TRBD2	ASSQGTSGGGNEQF
TRBV4-2	TRBJ1-1	TRBD1	ASSQVTGGRNTEAF
TRBV5-1	TRBJ1-3	TRBD1	ASSPGQGANSGNTIY
TRBV6-5	TRBJ2-3	.	ASSYGEGADTQY
TRBV2	TRBJ2-5	.	ASRGDNLETQY
TRBV5-4	TRBJ2-7	TRBD2	ASGTGLDLYEQY
TRBV9	TRBJ2-7	.	ASSTSGSRYEQY
TRBV6-5	TRBJ1-1	.	ASSYSGRATEAF
TRBV7-6	TRBJ2-7	.	ASSPGLGYRAYEQY
TRBV6-4	TRBJ2-3	TRBD2	ASSGVAGKQDTQY
TRBV7-9	TRBJ2-1	.	ASSPLGGAADEQF
TRBV5-1	TRBJ1-1	.	ASSRTAGGNEAF
TRBV28	TRBJ1-4	.	ASSSPGAEKLF
TRBV5-1	TRBJ1-2	.	ASSEALGQTYGYT
TRBV5-4	TRBJ2-7	.	ASSLGGRAYEQY
TRBV2	TRBJ2-2	TRBD2	ASSGSGTSTGELF
TRBV18	TRBJ2-7	.	ASSYGTAPEQY
TRBV6-1	TRBJ2-3	TRBD1	ASSDSGQVTDTQY
TRBV27	TRBJ1-1	.	ASSPGGGGTEAF
TRBV5-6	TRBJ2-3	TRBD2	ASSFFFTSGGYSTDTQY
TRBV30	TRBJ2-7	.	AWSGWYRATKEQY
TRBV14	TRBJ1-2	.	ASSQDLRGGYYNYGYT
TRBV5-4	TRBJ1-4	TRBD1	ASSFDRGANEKLF
TRBV6-5	TRBJ1-5	TRBD1	ATSVGRGQPQH
TRBV4-3	TRBJ2-2	.	ASSQDNAYTGELF
TRBV5-8	TRBJ1-5	TRBD1	ASSSAQGNQPQH
TRBV4-3	TRBJ2-7	TRBD1	ASSQGQGAAYEQY
TRBV6-5	TRBJ2-2	.	ASSYSRGLSGELF
TRBV19	TRBJ2-4	TRBD1	ASSTGDRVGNIQY
TRBV9	TRBJ1-1	.	ASSVSPGQSTEAF
TRBV4-1	TRBJ1-1	.	ASSQDGPPEDTEAF